This is a list of T cell receptor beta chains from one sample in a study of cytomegalovirus exposure and HLA in healthy donors. TCRdb's table, derived via immunoSEQ multiplex PCR, lists solely in-frame clones and lacks some. The data contain about 200,000 clones, 75% to 85% of them singletons. Sample: PBMCs. The origin of the receptors is a middle-aged woman in good health and CMV-seronegative. The CDR3 runs from the conserved cysteine through the conserved F or W. Only part of the rows carry a size: once, few, many, or a class if the clone is expanded.

abundance,j_gene,v_gene,CDR3aa
few,TRBJ2-7,TRBV5-6,CASSLGSSYEQYF
NA,TRBJ2-7,TRBV6-5,CASSYSSRGTYEQYF
NA,NA,TRBV30,CAWRVGGGRAKGEQYF
few,TRBJ1-5,TRBV6-1,CASSDPNRAHQPQHF
NA,TRBJ2-2,TRBV19,CASSMGLAGYTGELFF
NA,TRBJ2-3,TRBV5-4,CASSQDVAGSSTDTQYF
NA,TRBJ1-1,TRBV5-1,CASSLNPRTQGANTEAFF
NA,TRBJ1-2,TRBV4-1,CASSREQVAANYGYTF
NA,TRBJ1-5,TRBV19,CASSKFYYSNQPQHF
once,TRBJ1-2,TRBV19,CASSVNRGPRNGYTF
NA,TRBJ2-3,TRBV9,CASSVPGLAGSDTQYF
NA,TRBJ2-5,TRBV30,CAWRVQGQETQYF
few,TRBJ2-7,TRBV7-9,CASSKTGGHEQYF
NA,TRBJ1-2,TRBV11-2,CASTPAGGVGPYGYTF
NA,TRBJ2-7,TRBV5-1,CASRSSGRGRVYEQYF
few,TRBJ1-1,TRBV7-3,CASSTDRGSTEAFF
once,TRBJ1-1,TRBV4-1,CASSQSRGGGEAFF
NA,TRBJ1-1,TRBV2,CASRSVRGNTEAFF